The 26 T cell receptor beta chains below come from one sample, sequenced in a study of T cell changes during pregnancy in multiple sclerosis. Measured with immunoSEQ multiplex PCR; TCRdb has only the in-frame clones, and not every one. The top ten hold roughly 0.82% of the sample, which has about 61,000 clones, 80% to 90% seen once. The sequencing used peripheral blood, collected in the first trimester of pregnancy. The source is a female donor in good health, enrolled as a control in a pregnancy study.

This CDR3 is CASSIGQALDTDTQYF. The CDR3, as DNA: TGTGCCAGTAGTATAGGACAGGCTCTCGACACAGATACGCAGTATTTT. The chain is built from TRBV19 and TRBJ2-3; tentatively, D is TRBD1 (6 bases). V gave up 1 base and J gave up 2 bases, with 13 bases separating them. There are 16 residues in the CDR3. CDR1 and CDR2 from the germline V gene are LNHDA and SQIVND (reference sequence). The full variable domain, in which reference TRBV19 and TRBJ2-3 provide the parts outside the CDR3, is DGGITQSPKYLFRKEGQNVTLSCEQNLNHDAMYWYRQDPGQGLRLIYYSQIVNDFQKGDIAEGYSVSREKKESFPLTVTSAQKNPTAFYLCASSIGQALDTDTQYFGPGTRLTVL.

The chain uses TRBV5-6 and TRBJ1-2, with D unresolved. The ends were cut back, 5 bases at V and 2 bases at J, with 7 bases in the middle. The CDR3 contains 12 residues. Germline CDR1 is SGHDT and CDR2 is YYEEEE. This CDR3 reads CASSPGNYGYTF. Written as DNA, the CDR3 is TGTGCCAGCAGTCCGGGGAACTATGGCTACACCTTC. The full variable domain, with the rest looked up from reference TRBV5-6 and TRBJ1-2, is DAGVTQSPTHLIKTRGQQVTLRCSPKSGHDTVSWYQQALGQGPQFIFQYYEEEERQRGNFPDRFSGHQFPNYSSELNVNALLLGDSALYLCASSPGNYGYTFGSGTRLTVV.

This chain connects TRBV7-3 to TRBJ2-5; 9 positions match TRBD1. The junction had 9 bases not matched to a gene; V was cut back by 5 bases and J by 5 bases. Per the germline V gene, CDR1 is SGHTA and CDR2 is FQGTGA. This CDR3 has 15 amino acids. The DNA of the CDR3 is TGTGCCAGCAGCCCCCGAGGACAGGGGTTGGAGACCCAGTACTTC. Translating gives CASSPRGQGLETQYF.

This chain joins TRBV7-9 and TRBJ1-1, with 9 bases identical to TRBD1. V lost 6 bases, J lost 6 bases, and 5 bases stayed unmatched. The CDR3 covers 13 residues. The germline V gene has CDR1 SEHNR and CDR2 FQNEAQ (reference sequence). The CDR3 spells CASREQGASEAFF. Here the CDR3 DNA reads TGTGCCAGCAGGGAACAGGGGGCCTCTGAAGCTTTCTTT.

V is TRBV7-6 and J is TRBJ2-7; the D gene is possibly TRBD1 (6 bases). V was pared by 5 bases and J by 1 base, with 12 bases between. There are 14 residues in the CDR3. Per germline, CDR1 SGHVS and CDR2 FNYEAQ. The CDR3: CASSPGHKSYEQYF. The CDR3 bases are TGTGCCAGCAGCCCGGGACACAAATCCTACGAGCAGTACTTC.

The chain couples TRBV5-1 to TRBJ1-1; maybe TRBD1 (6 bases). V lost 1 base, J lost 5 bases, and 18 bases lay in between. The V gene's germline CDR1 is SGHRS and CDR2 YFSETQ. The CDR3 contains 16 residues. CDR3 loop: CASSLITGTVETEAFF. As DNA, the CDR3 is TGCGCCAGCAGCTTGATCACAGGGACGGTGGAAACTGAAGCTTTCTTT.

This rearrangement joins TRBV7-2 to TRBJ2-7, with D tentatively TRBD1 (5 bases). Germline V gene sequence: CDR1 SGHTA, CDR2 FQGNSA. CDR3 length: 16 amino acids. The germline V and J ends were trimmed by 1 base and 2 bases, with 15 bases remaining between them. CDR3 residues: CASSLDVQTATYEQYF. In DNA form, the CDR3 reads TGTGCCAGCAGCTTAGATGTCCAGACAGCTACCTACGAGCAGTACTTC.

This clone was found a few times. The rearrangement uses TRBV11-2 and TRBJ1-2; D possibly corresponds to TRBD1 (6 bases). Per germline, CDR1 SGHAT and CDR2 FQNNGV. This CDR3 has 15 residues. Trimming left V 5 bases short and J 4 bases short, with 17 bases between. In DNA, the CDR3 is TGTGCCAGCAGCACTCTCATCGGGACAAGCTATGGCTACACCTTC. The encoded protein is CASSTLIGTSYGYTF.

This chain uses TRBV1 with TRBJ2-7; the DNA was not compared with TRBD1, the D call given in the table. TRBV1 corresponds to a pseudogene. The length of the CDR3 is 13 residues. The DNA of the CDR3 is TGCACCAGCAAACAGGGAGACTTCTACGAGCAGTACTTC. This encodes CTSKQGDFYEQYF.

The rearrangement joins TRBV7-2 to TRBJ2-1; D is ambiguous. The V gene lost 2 bases and the J gene lost 5 bases, with 4 bases spanning the gap. The CDR3 sequence is 12 residues long. CDR1 and CDR2 from the germline V gene are SGHTA and FQGNSA. The CDR3: CASSLQDNEQFF. The CDR3 DNA reads TGTGCCAGCAGCTTACAGGACAATGAGCAGTTCTTC.

The rearrangement joins TRBV6-1 to TRBJ2-2; tentatively, D is TRBD1 (6 bases). Trimming took 6 bases from V and 0 from J, leaving 11 bases between them. CDR3 size: 15 residues. Germline V lookup: CDR1 MNHNS, CDR2 SASEGT. CDR3 amino acids: CASSGQITNTGELFF. Written as DNA, the CDR3 is TGTGCCAGCAGCGGACAGATCACGAACACCGGGGAGCTGTTTTTT.

This chain joins TRBV4-1 and TRBJ2-7; D uncertain. There are 12 residues in the CDR3. Trimming left V 5 bases short and J 5 bases short, with 10 bases between. The germline V gene has CDR1 MGHRA and CDR2 YSYEKL. CDR3 protein: CASSGVGDEQYF. The CDR3 DNA is TGCGCCAGCAGCGGAGTCGGAGACGAGCAGTACTTC.

The chain couples TRBV25-1 to TRBJ2-1; TRBD1 aligns across 10 bases. Germline trimming cut 10 bases from V and 6 bases from J; bases unmatched to any gene: 15. From germline, CDR1 is MGHDK and CDR2 SYGVNS. This CDR3 is built from 16 residues. The CDR3: CATLPMDRGEFNEQFF. DNA of the CDR3: TGTGCCACCCTACCGATGGACAGGGGGGAATTCAATGAGCAGTTCTTC.

J is TRBJ2-1 and V is TRBV12-5; 7 nucleotides match TRBD2. From germline, CDR1 is LGHNT and CDR2 FRNRAP. The length of the CDR3 is 18 residues. With 4 bases clipped from V and 3 bases from J, the junction kept 15 bases outside the gene matches. The DNA for the CDR3 is TGTGCTAGTGGTTCACGACCCCTTTTGGGGGGGAACTACAATGAGCAGTTCTTC. Amino acid sequence: CASGSRPLLGGNYNEQFF.

The rearrangement uses TRBV10-3 and TRBJ2-5; 9 bases fit TRBD1. This CDR3 contains 13 residues. Germline loops: CDR1 ENHRY, CDR2 SYGVKD. With V trimmed by 10 bases and J by 2 bases, 5 bases remained unmatched. DNA for the CDR3: TGTGCCACCGGGACAGGGCTACAAGAGACCCAGTACTTC. This sequence encodes CATGTGLQETQYF.

This chain connects TRBV7-2 to TRBJ2-7; D is perhaps TRBD2 (6 bases). The CDR3 loop spans 14 amino acids. From germline, CDR1 is SGHTA and CDR2 FQGNSA. Trimming pared 0 bases from V and 2 bases from J, leaving 8 bases between. The CDR3 protein is CASSLAGGAYEQYF. The CDR3 DNA is TGTGCCAGCAGCTTAGCGGGGGGAGCCTACGAGCAGTACTTC.

This rearrangement joins TRBV27 to TRBJ1-1; D is possibly TRBD1 (6 bases). The CDR3 covers 13 residues. The germline V gene has CDR1 MNHEY and CDR2 SMNVEV (reference sequence). Trimming pared 1 base from V and 3 bases from J, leaving 6 bases between. The CDR3 sequence: CASSLYRDTEAFF. The CDR3 DNA reads as TGTGCCAGCAGTTTATACAGGGACACTGAAGCTTTCTTT.

This sequence joins TRBV30 and TRBJ1-5; 9 positions agree with TRBD1. With V trimmed by 2 bases and J by 4 bases, 6 bases remained unmatched. Germline CDR1 and CDR2: GTSNPN and SVGIG (reference sequence). The CDR3 contains 15 residues. This CDR3 is CAWSTPGQGNQPQHF. In DNA form, the CDR3 reads TGTGCCTGGAGTACACCGGGACAGGGTAATCAGCCCCAGCATTTT.

V gene TRBV19 combines with J gene TRBJ1-4; TRBD1 might be the D (6 bases). CDR1 is LNHDA and CDR2 is SQIVND in the germline V gene (reference sequence). The CDR3 has 15 residues. The V gene lost 4 bases and the J gene lost 2 bases, with 11 bases spanning the gap. The CDR3 sequence: CASSTWTATNEKLFF. DNA of the CDR3: TGTGCCAGTAGTACTTGGACAGCGACTAATGAAAAACTGTTTTTT.

The rearrangement uses TRBV28 and TRBJ2-7; D is perhaps TRBD1 (6 bases). Trimming left V 6 bases short and J 7 bases short, with 19 bases between. Germline-derived CDR1 and CDR2 are MDHEN and SYDVKM. The CDR3 is 14 residues long. The CDR3 region has the DNA TGTGCCAGCAGCTCCCCCGTAGGGGGTCGGGAGCAGTACTTC. As protein: CASSSPVGGREQYF.

J is TRBJ2-1 and V is TRBV7-6; TRBD1 is a possible D gene (5 bases). This CDR3 spans 12 amino acids. Germline CDR1 reads SGHVS; CDR2 reads FNYEAQ. V lost 3 bases to trimming and J lost 15 bases, with 15 bases between them. The chain's CDR3 is CASSFIPDSVFF. The DNA of the CDR3 is TGTGCCAGCAGCTTCATCCCAGACAGTGTGTTCTTC.

This chain connects TRBV5-1 to TRBJ2-1; D may be TRBD1 (5 bases). CDR1 and CDR2 (germline): SGHRS, YFSETQ. The V end lost 2 bases, the J end lost 5 bases, and 11 bases lay between the germline ends. The CDR3 consists of 14 residues. Here the CDR3 reads CASSFDSSNNEQFF. In DNA form, the CDR3 reads TGCGCCAGCAGCTTTGACAGTTCGAACAATGAGCAGTTCTTC.

This rearrangement joins TRBV5-1 to TRBJ1-6, with 10 bases aligning to TRBD1. V gave up 0 bases and J gave up 6 bases; unmatched junction bases: 0. The V gene's germline CDR1 is SGHRS and CDR2 YFSETQ. The CDR3 has 15 amino acids. The CDR3 loop is CASSLGDRGNSPLHF. The DNA of the CDR3 is TGCGCCAGCAGCTTGGGGGACAGGGGTAATTCACCCCTCCACTTT.

This clone was recorded only once. The chain couples TRBV4-3 to TRBJ2-5; weak D call: TRBD2 (5 bases). Germline V gene lookup returns CDR1 LGHNA and CDR2 YSLEER. This CDR3 comprises 13 residues. Trimming left V 1 base short and J 5 bases short, with 8 bases between. This chain's CDR3 is CASSQGRRETQYF. As DNA, the CDR3 is TGCGCCAGCAGCCAAGGGCGGAGGGAGACCCAGTACTTC.

The rearrangement joins TRBV7-2 to TRBJ2-7; the match to TRBD2 covers 10 bases. With 8 bases clipped from V and 0 bases from J, the junction kept 10 bases outside the gene matches. Per germline, CDR1 SGHTA and CDR2 FQGNSA. This CDR3 comprises 16 residues. The CDR3 nucleotides are TGTGCCAGCTCTTGGAGCGGGGGGGGTAACTCCTACGAGCAGTACTTC. Translated, it gives CASSWSGGGNSYEQYF.

The CDR3 DNA follows: TGTGCCAGCAGCTTGTTCTTCCAGGAGACCCAGTACTTC. It yields the protein CASSLFFQETQYF. The chain carries TRBV5-4 and TRBJ2-5; D is undetermined. CDR3 length: 13 amino acids. Trimming stripped 1 base from V and 5 bases from J, with 9 bases between. Looked up from germline, CDR1 is SGHNT and CDR2 is YYREEE (reference sequence).